This record concerns one T cell receptor beta chain sequence. The target antigen is unknown. These data originate in a study of high-grade serous ovarian cancer treatment subgroups. Study overall: On average, approximately 14,000 reads and roughly 7,700 unique TCR beta rearrangements were obtained per sample. Study-wide results and caveats: Repertoire similarity ranged about 0.095 to 0.79 between tumors of one patient. These tumor repertoires lack spatial information from bulk sequencing. Repertoire analysis covered CDR3 alone, not CDR1 or CDR2.

Germline-derived CDR1 and CDR2 are GTSNPN and SVGIG (reference sequence). This CDR3 has 14 amino acids. Trimming left V 1 base short and J 8 bases short, with 17 bases between. Measured with immunoSEQ multiplex PCR; TCRdb has only the in-frame clones, and not every one. The sample lists more than 9,500 clones; 88% were seen once. Tumor samples were obtained before definitive surgery or chemotherapy. This TCR derives from a human donor with high-grade serous ovarian cancer. Sequenced sample: tumor tissue. The chain couples TRBV30 to TRBJ1-2; possible D gene TRBD1, 6 bases. The CDR3 sequence is CAWSEGGSLGGYTF. The CDR3 coding sequence is TGTGCCTGGAGTGAAGGGGGGAGTCTTGGGGGCTACACCTTC.